What follows is one T cell receptor (beta chain) and its context. This sample was taken from a study of blood T cell repertoires in COVID-19. Study in general: The United States, Italy and Spain were the sources of the acute and convalescent COVID-19 samples. PBMCs, B-cell-depleted T cells, or T cells provided the cDNA or gDNA that made up the material.

V shed 6 bases and J 4 bases; nucleotides not matched to a gene: 5. Germline V gene data show CDR1 as SGHTS and CDR2 as YDEGEE. This CDR3 region has 13 residues. Seattle participants joined during active infection and were tracked over time. Original data processing: Estimation of nucleated cell counts was performed using reference gene primer amplification. Some clones are missing from TCRdb's copy, which holds only in-frame ones; the method was immunoSEQ multiplex PCR. V and J calls and clone size are those listed in that table; D and trimming were worked out from the DNA. The sample lists 200,000 to 250,000 clones, about 81% occurring once.

The chain employs TRBV5-8 and TRBJ2-5; 8 bases are a match to TRBD1. This receptor was obtained from a woman of 80 years or more with COVID-19, enrolled during active disease. The source material was peripheral blood. This CDR3 is CASTRDRIETQYF. The CDR3 DNA follows: TGTGCCAGCACCCGGGACAGGATAGAGACCCAGTACTTC.